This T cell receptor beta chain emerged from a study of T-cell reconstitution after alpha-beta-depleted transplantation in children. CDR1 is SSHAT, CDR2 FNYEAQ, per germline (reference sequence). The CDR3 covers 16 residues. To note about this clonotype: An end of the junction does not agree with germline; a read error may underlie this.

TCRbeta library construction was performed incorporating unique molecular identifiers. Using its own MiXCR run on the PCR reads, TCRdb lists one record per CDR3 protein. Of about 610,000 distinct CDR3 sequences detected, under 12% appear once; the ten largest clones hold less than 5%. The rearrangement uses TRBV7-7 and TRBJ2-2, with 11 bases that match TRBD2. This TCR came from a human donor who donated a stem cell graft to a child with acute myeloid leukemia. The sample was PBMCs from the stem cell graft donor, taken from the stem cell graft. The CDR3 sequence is CASSNSGRGDTGELFF. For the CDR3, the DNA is TGTGCTAGCAGCAATAGCGGGAGGGGAGACACCGGGGAGCTGTTTTTT.